This passage covers 10 T cell receptor beta chains from one sample sequenced in a study of shared clonotypes between healthy human individuals. TCRdb keeps only in-frame clones here, not all; method: immunoSEQ multiplex PCR. Of about 1.5 million clones in the sample, nearly 99% were seen once. The specimen sequenced was naive CD4+ T cells sorted from blood. Subset reported: CD45RA+ positively selected. The receptors derive from a man aged 30 to 39 in good health.

This chain uses TRBV27 with TRBJ1-2, with D tentatively TRBD1 (5 bases). The CDR3 has 14 amino acids. The germline V and J ends were trimmed by 6 bases and 4 bases, with 15 bases remaining between them. CDR1 is MNHEY and CDR2 is SMNVEV in the germline V gene (reference sequence). The CDR3 nucleotides are TGTGCCAGCAGCCCGGGACCGACGGGCTATGGCTACACCTTC. Translation gives CASSPGPTGYGYTF.

J is TRBJ2-3 and V is TRBV28; tentative D call: TRBD2 (5 bases). V was cut by 4 bases and J by 3 bases, with 14 bases left in between. Germline loops: CDR1 MDHEN, CDR2 SYDVKM. This CDR3 contains 15 residues. DNA for the CDR3: TGTGCCAGCAGTTGCGCGGGCCTGAGGACAGATACGCAGTATTTT. It codes for CASSCAGLRTDTQYF.

The chain links TRBV7-9 to TRBJ2-2, with 12 bases fitting TRBD2. The CDR3 is 18 residues long. Germline CDR1 SEHNR, CDR2 FQNEAQ (reference sequence). After removal of 5 bases from V and 0 bases from J, the junction contained 7 bases not matched to a gene. The CDR3 coding sequence is TGTGCCAGCAGCCGCCCGACTAGCGGGAGTTCGAACACCGGGGAGCTGTTTTTT. Its translation: CASSRPTSGSSNTGELFF. Full variable domain (rest looked up from reference TRBV7-9 and TRBJ2-2): DTGVSQNPRHKITKRGQNVTFRCDPISEHNRLYWYRQTLGQGPEFLTYFQNEAQLEKSRLLSDRFSAERPKGSFSTLEIQRTEQGDSAMYLCASSRPTSGSSNTGELFFGEGSRLTVL.

The rearrangement links TRBV4-3 to TRBJ2-1, with 9 bases that match TRBD2. The CDR3 is 16 residues long. V was clipped by 1 base and J by 5 bases; unmatched bases: 6. The germline V gene has CDR1 LGHNA and CDR2 YSLEER. The CDR3 nucleotides read TGCGCCAGCAGCCAAGCTCGGACTAGCGAAGACAATGAGCAGTTCTTC. The encoded protein is CASSQARTSEDNEQFF.

V gene TRBV19 combines with J gene TRBJ1-1; a weak D match, TRBD1 (5 bases). The germline V and J ends were trimmed by 7 bases and 1 base, with 13 bases remaining between them. Germline CDR1 is LNHDA and CDR2 is SQIVND (reference sequence). This CDR3 is built from 14 residues. The CDR3 DNA reads as TGTGCCAGTAAGCAGGGATTTGGGAACACTGAAGCTTTCTTT. This gives the protein CASKQGFGNTEAFF.

The V call is TRBV14, the J call TRBJ2-5, with no clear D. Trimming left V 2 bases short and J 2 bases short, with 9 bases between. This CDR3 spans 14 amino acids. Per germline, CDR1 SGHDN and CDR2 FVKESK. This CDR3 is CASSQRPIQETQYF. The CDR3 DNA reads TGTGCCAGCAGCCAAAGGCCAATACAAGAGACCCAGTACTTC.

The chain's CDR3 is CASSLLPGEQYF. The DNA for the CDR3 is TGTGCCAGCAGCTTATTACCGGGCGAGCAGTACTTC. This chain uses TRBV11-3 with TRBJ2-7, with no clear D. Germline CDR1 and CDR2: SGHNT and YENEEA. V gave up 2 bases and J gave up 6 bases, with 8 bases separating them. This CDR3 is built from 12 residues.

In its sample, this clone was seen once. J is TRBJ2-7 and V is TRBV7-9; possible D gene TRBD1, 5 bases. The germline gives CDR1 SEHNR, CDR2 FQNEAQ (reference sequence). V lost 5 bases and J 2 bases, leaving 16 bases between the germline ends. The CDR3 sequence is 15 residues long. The CDR3 is CASSPTGTLTYEQYF. Written as DNA, the CDR3 is TGTGCCAGCAGCCCTACAGGAACACTTACCTACGAGCAGTACTTC.

The sample holds one count of this clone. Other DNA sequences in this sample translate to the same CDR3. The V gene is TRBV5-1, the J gene TRBJ2-5; D is uncertain. There are 13 residues in the CDR3. Germline V gives CDR1 SGHRS, CDR2 YFSETQ. V lost 0 bases and J 5 bases, leaving 8 bases between the germline ends. The CDR3 loop is CASSLDLGETQYF. The CDR3 region has the DNA TGCGCCAGCAGCTTGGACCTGGGGGAGACCCAGTACTTC.

This chain joins TRBV19 and TRBJ2-3; 14 bases are a match to TRBD2. The CDR3 extends over 19 amino acids. Germline-derived CDR1 and CDR2 are LNHDA and SQIVND (reference sequence). With V trimmed by 3 bases and J by 1 base, 9 bases remained unmatched. The CDR3 reads CASSIDATSGRARTDTQYF. As DNA, the CDR3 is TGTGCCAGTAGTATTGACGCGACTAGCGGGAGGGCCCGCACAGATACGCAGTATTTT.